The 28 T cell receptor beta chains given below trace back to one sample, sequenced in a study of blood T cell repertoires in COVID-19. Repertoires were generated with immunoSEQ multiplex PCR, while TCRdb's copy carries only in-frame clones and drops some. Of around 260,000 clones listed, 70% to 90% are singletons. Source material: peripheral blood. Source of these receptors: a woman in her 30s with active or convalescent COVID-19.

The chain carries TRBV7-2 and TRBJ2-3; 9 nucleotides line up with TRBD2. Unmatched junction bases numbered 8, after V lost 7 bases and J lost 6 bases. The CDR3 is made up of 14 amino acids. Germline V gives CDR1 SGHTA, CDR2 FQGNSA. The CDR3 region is CASKAGGQGDTQYF. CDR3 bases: TGTGCCAGCAAAGCGGGGGGCCAGGGGGATACGCAGTATTTT.

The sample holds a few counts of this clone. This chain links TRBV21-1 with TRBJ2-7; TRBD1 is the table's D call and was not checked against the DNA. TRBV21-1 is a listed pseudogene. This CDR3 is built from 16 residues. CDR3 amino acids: CASSKAWDRVLDEQYF. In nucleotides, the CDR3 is TGTGCCAGCAGCAAAGCTTGGGACAGGGTTCTCGACGAGCAGTACTTC.

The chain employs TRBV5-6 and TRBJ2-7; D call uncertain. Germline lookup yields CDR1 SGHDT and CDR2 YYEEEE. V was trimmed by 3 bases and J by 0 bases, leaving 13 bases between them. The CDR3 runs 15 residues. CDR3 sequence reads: CASSSRLLSSYEQYF. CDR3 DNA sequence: TGTGCCAGCAGCTCTAGACTCTTGAGCTCCTACGAGCAGTACTTC.

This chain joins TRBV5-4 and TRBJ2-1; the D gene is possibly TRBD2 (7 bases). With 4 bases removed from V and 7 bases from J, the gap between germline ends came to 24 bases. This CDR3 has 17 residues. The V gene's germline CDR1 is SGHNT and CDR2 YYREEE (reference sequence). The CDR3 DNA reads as TGTGCCAGCAGCCGGGAACCCTATAGAGGGGGGGCTAATGAGCAGTTCTTC. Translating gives CASSREPYRGGANEQFF.

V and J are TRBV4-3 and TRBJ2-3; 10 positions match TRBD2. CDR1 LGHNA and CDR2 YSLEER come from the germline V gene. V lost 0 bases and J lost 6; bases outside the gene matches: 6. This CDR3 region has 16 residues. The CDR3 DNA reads TGCGCCAGCAGCCAAGAGGGACTAGCGAGGCAGGATACGCAGTATTTT. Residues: CASSQEGLARQDTQYF.

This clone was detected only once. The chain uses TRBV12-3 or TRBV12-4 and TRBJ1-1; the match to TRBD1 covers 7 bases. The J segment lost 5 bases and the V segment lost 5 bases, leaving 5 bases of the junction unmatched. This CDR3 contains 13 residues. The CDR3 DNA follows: TGTGCCAGCAGTCGGACAGGATGGACTGAAGCTTTCTTT. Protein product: CASSRTGWTEAFF.

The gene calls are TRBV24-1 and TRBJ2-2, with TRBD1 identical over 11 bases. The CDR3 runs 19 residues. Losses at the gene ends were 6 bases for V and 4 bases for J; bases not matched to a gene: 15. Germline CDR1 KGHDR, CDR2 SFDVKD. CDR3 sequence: CATSPRPGQGVKSTGELFF. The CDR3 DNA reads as TGTGCCACCAGTCCTCGCCCGGGACAGGGGGTTAAGAGCACCGGGGAGCTGTTTTTT.

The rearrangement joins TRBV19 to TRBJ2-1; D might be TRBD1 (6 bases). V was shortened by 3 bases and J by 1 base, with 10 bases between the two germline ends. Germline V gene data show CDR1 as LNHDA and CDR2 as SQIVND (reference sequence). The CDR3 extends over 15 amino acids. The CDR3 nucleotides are TGTGCCAGTAGTATGAGCAGGGGATCCTACAATGAGCAGTTCTTC. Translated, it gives CASSMSRGSYNEQFF.

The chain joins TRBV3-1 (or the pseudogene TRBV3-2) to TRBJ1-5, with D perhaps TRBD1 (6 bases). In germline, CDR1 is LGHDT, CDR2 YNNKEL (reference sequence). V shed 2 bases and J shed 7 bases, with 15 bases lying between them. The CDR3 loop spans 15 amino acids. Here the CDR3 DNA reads TGTGCCAGCAGCCAACTTCCGGGGGGCAGCCAGCCCCAGCATTTT. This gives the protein CASSQLPGGSQPQHF.

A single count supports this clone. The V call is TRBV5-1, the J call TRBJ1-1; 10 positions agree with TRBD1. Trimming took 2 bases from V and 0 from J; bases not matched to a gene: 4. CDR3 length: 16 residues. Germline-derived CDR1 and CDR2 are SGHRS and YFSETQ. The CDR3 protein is CASSFGQGGVNTEAFF. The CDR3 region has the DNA TGCGCCAGCAGCTTCGGACAGGGGGGTGTGAACACTGAAGCTTTCTTT.

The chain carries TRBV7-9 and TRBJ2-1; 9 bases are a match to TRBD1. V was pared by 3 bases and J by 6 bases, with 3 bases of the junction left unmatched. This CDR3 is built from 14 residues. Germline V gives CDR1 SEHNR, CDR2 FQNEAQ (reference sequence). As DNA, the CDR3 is TGTGCCAGCAGCTTCGGGACAGGGATCAATGAGCAGTTCTTC. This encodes CASSFGTGINEQFF.

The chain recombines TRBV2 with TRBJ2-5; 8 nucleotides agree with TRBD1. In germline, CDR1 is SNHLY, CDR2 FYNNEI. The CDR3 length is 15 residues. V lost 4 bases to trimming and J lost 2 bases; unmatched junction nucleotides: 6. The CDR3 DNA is TGTGCCAGCAGTGTGGCAGGGGGCGCACAAGAGACCCAGTACTTC. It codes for CASSVAGGAQETQYF.

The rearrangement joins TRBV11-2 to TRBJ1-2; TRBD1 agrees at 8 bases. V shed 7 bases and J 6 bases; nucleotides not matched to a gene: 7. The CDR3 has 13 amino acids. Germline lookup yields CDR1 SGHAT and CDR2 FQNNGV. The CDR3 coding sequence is TGTGCCAGCAACCGGGGGACAGGCGATGGCTACACCTTC. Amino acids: CASNRGTGDGYTF.

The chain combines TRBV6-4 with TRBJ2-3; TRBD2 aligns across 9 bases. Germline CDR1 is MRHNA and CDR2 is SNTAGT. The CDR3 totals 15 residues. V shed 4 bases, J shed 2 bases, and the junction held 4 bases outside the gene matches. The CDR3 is CASSVSGGTTDTQYF. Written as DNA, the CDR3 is TGTGCCAGCAGTGTAAGCGGGGGGACCACAGATACGCAGTATTTT.

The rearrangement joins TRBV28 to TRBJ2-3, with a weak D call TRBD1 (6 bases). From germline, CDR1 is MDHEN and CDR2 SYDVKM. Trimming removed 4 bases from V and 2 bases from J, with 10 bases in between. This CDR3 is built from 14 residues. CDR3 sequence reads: CASSWDKITDTQYF. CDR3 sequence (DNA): TGTGCCAGCAGTTGGGACAAGATCACAGATACGCAGTATTTT.

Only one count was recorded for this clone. CDR3 in DNA: TGTGCCAGCAGCTCCCGGCCGGCAGGGAAAGAGACCCAGTACTTC. As protein: CASSSRPAGKETQYF. This chain joins TRBV7-8 and TRBJ2-5; D is possibly TRBD1 (5 bases). The germline V and J ends were trimmed by 4 bases and 3 bases, with 15 bases remaining between them. There are 15 residues in the CDR3. CDR1 is SGHVS, CDR2 FQNEAQ, per germline. Full variable domain (rest looked up from reference TRBV7-8 and TRBJ2-5): GAGVSQSPRYKVAKRGQDVALRCDPISGHVSLFWYQQALGQGPEFLTYFQNEAQLDKSGLPSDRFFAERPEGSVSTLKIQRTQQEDSAVYLCASSSRPAGKETQYFGPGTRLLVL.

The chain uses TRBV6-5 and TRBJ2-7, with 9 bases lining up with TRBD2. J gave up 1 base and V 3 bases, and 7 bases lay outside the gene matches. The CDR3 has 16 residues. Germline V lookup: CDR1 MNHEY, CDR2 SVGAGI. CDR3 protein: CASSYEGSGGSYEQYF. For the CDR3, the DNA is TGTGCCAGCAGTTATGAAGGTAGCGGGGGTTCCTACGAGCAGTACTTC.

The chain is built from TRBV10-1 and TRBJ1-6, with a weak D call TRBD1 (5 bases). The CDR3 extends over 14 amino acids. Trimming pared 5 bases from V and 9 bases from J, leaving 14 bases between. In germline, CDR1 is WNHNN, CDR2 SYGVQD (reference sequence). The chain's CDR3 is CASSTSREGSPLHF. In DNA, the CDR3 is TGCGCCAGCAGTACGTCCAGGGAAGGTTCACCCCTCCACTTT.

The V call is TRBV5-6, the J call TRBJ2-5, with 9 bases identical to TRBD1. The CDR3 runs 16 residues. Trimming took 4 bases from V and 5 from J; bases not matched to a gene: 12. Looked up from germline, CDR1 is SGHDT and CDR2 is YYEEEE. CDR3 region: CASSPFQTGGWETQYF. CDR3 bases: TGTGCCAGCAGCCCCTTTCAAACAGGGGGCTGGGAGACCCAGTACTTC.

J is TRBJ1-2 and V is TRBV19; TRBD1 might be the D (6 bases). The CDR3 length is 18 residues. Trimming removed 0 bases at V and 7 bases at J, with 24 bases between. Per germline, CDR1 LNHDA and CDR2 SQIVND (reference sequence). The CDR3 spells CASSIDPPDRLRFRGYTF. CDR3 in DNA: TGTGCCAGTAGTATAGATCCCCCCGACAGGTTACGATTTCGTGGCTACACCTTC.

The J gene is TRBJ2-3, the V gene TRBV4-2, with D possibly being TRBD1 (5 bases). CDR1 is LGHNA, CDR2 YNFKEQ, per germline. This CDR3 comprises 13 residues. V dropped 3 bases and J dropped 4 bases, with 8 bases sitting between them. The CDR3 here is CASSHTGADTQYF. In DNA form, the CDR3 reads TGTGCCAGCAGCCACACAGGCGCAGATACGCAGTATTTT.

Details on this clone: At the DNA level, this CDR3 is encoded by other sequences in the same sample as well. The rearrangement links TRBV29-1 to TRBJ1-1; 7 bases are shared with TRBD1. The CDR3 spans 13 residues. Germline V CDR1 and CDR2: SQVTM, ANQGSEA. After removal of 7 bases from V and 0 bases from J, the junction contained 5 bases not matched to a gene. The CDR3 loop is CSARTGMNTEAFF. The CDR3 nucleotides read TGCAGCGCACGGACAGGAATGAACACTGAAGCTTTCTTT.

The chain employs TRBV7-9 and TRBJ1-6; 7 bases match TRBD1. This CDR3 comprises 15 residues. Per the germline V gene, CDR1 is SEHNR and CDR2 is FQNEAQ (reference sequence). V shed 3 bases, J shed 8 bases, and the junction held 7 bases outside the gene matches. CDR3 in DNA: TGTGCCAGCAGCTTCGGGACAGCCGAATATTCACCCCTCCACTTT. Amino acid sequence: CASSFGTAEYSPLHF.

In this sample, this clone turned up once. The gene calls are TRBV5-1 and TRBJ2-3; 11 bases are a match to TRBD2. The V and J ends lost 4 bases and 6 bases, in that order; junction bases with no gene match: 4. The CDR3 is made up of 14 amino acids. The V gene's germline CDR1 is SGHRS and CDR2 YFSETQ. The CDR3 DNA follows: TGCGCCAGCAGCCTACGGACTAGCGGGGATACGCAGTATTTT. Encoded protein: CASSLRTSGDTQYF.

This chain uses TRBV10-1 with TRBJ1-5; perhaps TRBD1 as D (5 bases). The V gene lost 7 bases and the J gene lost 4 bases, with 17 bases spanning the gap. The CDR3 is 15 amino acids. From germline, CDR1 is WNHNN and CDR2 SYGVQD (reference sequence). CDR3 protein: CASKVGGNLNQPQHF. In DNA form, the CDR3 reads TGCGCCAGCAAGGTCGGGGGAAACCTGAATCAGCCCCAGCATTTT.

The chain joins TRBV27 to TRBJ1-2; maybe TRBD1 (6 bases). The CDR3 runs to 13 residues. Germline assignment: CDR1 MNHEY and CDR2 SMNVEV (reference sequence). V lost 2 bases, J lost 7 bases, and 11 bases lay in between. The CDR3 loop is CASSLTGIGGYTF. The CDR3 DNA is TGTGCCAGCAGTTTAACAGGGATTGGTGGCTACACCTTC.

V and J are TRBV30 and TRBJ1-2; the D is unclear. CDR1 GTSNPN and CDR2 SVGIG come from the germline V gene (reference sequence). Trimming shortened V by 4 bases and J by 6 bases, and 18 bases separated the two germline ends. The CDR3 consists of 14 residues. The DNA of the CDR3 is TGTGCCTGGACAGAGTCACTAACTCGGCATGGCTACACCTTC. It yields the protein CAWTESLTRHGYTF.

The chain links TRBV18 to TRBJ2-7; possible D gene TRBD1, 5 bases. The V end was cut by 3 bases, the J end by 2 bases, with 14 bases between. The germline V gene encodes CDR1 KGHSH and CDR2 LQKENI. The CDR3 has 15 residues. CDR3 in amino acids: CASSPRSQDTYEQYF. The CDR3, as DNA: TGTGCCAGCTCACCCCGCTCACAGGACACCTACGAGCAGTACTTC.